This T cell receptor beta chain appears in the sequencing data of a study of cytotoxic CD8 clonotypes in ibrutinib-treated CLL. The CDR3 sequence is 15 residues long. The ends were cut back, 6 bases at V and 5 bases at J, with 20 bases in the middle. Germline-derived CDR1 and CDR2 are SGHRS and YFSETQ. Profiled with immunoSEQ multiplex PCR; TCRdb holds only in-frame clones, not every one. The sample holds 150,000 to 200,000 clones, approximately 77% seen once. The chain recombines TRBV5-1 with TRBJ1-1, with D perhaps matching TRBD1 (6 bases). The sequences come from PBMCs, collected after 12 months of ibrutinib treatment. The sequence derives from a human donor with chronic lymphocytic leukemia. DNA for the CDR3: TGCGCCAGCACCAACGGTGATGGGGGGCCGACTGAAGCTTTCTTT. It encodes CASTNGDGGPTEAFF.